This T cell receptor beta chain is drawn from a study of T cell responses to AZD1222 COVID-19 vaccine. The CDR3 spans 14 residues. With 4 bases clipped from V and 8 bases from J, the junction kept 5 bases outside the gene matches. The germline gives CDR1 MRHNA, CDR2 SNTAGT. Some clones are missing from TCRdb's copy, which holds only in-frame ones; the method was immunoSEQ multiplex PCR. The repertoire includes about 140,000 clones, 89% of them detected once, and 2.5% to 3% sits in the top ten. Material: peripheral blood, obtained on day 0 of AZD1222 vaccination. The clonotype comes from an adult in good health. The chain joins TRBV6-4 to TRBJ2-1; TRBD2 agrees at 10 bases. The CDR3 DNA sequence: TGTGCCAGCAGTGGGTCTAGCGGGAGTTATGAGCAGTTCTTC. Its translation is CASSGSSGSYEQFF.